Listed here are 26 T cell receptor beta chains from one sample, sequenced in a study of persistence of HIV-infected CD4 T cells. No antigens are known for them. Cells were stimulated with overlapping HIV-1 Gag 15-mer peptides. Memory cells lacking CD40L and CD69 with high CD45RO were sorted. This was the immunoSEQ version 4 assay in survey mode. TCRdb's copy holds only in-frame clones and misses some; the assay was immunoSEQ multiplex PCR. In the table there are about 40,000 clones, approximately 80% of which are singletons. Sample: CD4+ T cells sorted from PBMCs after approximately 18-hour stimulation, taken from a patient who received antiretroviral therapy. These receptors all come from an adult man with HIV who was CMV-seropositive.

This clone was picked up one time. The V gene is TRBV6-5, the J gene TRBJ2-7, with 7 bases lining up with TRBD1. The CDR3 loop spans 15 amino acids. V was pared by 5 bases and J by 1 base, with 8 bases of the junction left unmatched. Looked up from germline, CDR1 is MNHEY and CDR2 is SVGAGI. CDR3 nucleotide sequence: TGTGCCAGCAGTCCCGGGACAGCAAATTCCTACGAGCAGTACTTC. This gives the protein CASSPGTANSYEQYF.

The V gene is TRBV18, the J gene TRBJ2-2, with TRBD2 matching over 12 bases. This CDR3 has 18 residues. Germline V gene data show CDR1 as KGHSH and CDR2 as LQKENI. The V and J ends lost 3 bases and 1 base, in that order; junction bases with no gene match: 6. The CDR3 sequence is CASSPRTSGVENTGELFF. CDR3 bases: TGTGCCAGCTCACCCCGGACTAGCGGGGTTGAGAACACCGGGGAGCTGTTTTTT.

V usage is TRBV6-5 and J usage is TRBJ2-4; 7 bases agree with TRBD1. Germline V gives CDR1 MNHEY, CDR2 SVGAGI. V lost 7 bases to trimming and J lost 0 bases; unmatched junction nucleotides: 6. The CDR3 loop spans 15 amino acids. The CDR3 sequence: CASNRGASAKNIQYF. The CDR3 bases are TGTGCCAGCAACAGGGGAGCTTCAGCCAAAAACATTCAGTACTTC.

This chain links TRBV13 with TRBJ1-2, with TRBD1 identical over 8 bases. Per germline, CDR1 PRHDT and CDR2 FYEKMQ (reference sequence). The CDR3 spans 19 residues. V lost 5 bases and J lost 3; bases outside the gene matches: 20. The CDR3 nucleotides read TGTGCCAGCAGCCCACCTCATTCAATCAGGGGGCGCAAGGACTATGGCTACACCTTC. As protein: CASSPPHSIRGRKDYGYTF.

This sequence joins TRBV5-5 and TRBJ1-6, with D maybe TRBD1 (5 bases). This CDR3 is 15 amino acids long. V shed 0 bases and J shed 7 bases, with 11 bases lying between them. CDR1 and CDR2 (germline): SGHKS, YYEKEE (reference sequence). The CDR3 DNA follows: TGTGCCAGCAGCTTGGAAGACAGTGGGAATTCACCCCTCCACTTT. Protein product: CASSLEDSGNSPLHF.

The gene calls are TRBV6-5 and TRBJ1-1, with 8 bases fitting TRBD1. Germline V CDR1 and CDR2: MNHEY, SVGAGI. V was clipped by 6 bases and J by 4 bases; unmatched bases: 13. The CDR3 covers 16 residues. The CDR3 DNA reads TGTGCCAGCAGCTACCCTTCACAGGGGGTGGGCACTGAAGCTTTCTTT. The encoded protein is CASSYPSQGVGTEAFF.

This clone has a single count. The germline gene is not matched at one end of the junction; a read error may be the cause. The chain recombines TRBV15 with TRBJ1-1; D is perhaps TRBD1 (5 bases). CDR3 size: 13 residues. The germline V gene has CDR1 LNHNV and CDR2 YYDKDF (reference sequence). The CDR3 here is CATSWGGEIVSVF. For the CDR3, the DNA is TGTGCCACTTCCTGGGGAGGGGAAATTGTGAGCGTCTTT.

The rearrangement joins TRBV5-1 to TRBJ2-1; TRBD1 agrees at 7 bases. The CDR3 spans 13 residues. After removal of 0 bases from V and 9 bases from J, the junction contained 3 bases not matched to a gene. Germline CDR1 reads SGHRS; CDR2 reads YFSETQ. CDR3 DNA: TGCGCCAGCAGCTTGGGACAGGGTGTTGAGCAGTTCTTC. It specifies CASSLGQGVEQFF.

The gene calls are TRBV7-2 and TRBJ2-7; D is perhaps TRBD1 (6 bases). Trimming took 5 bases from V and 9 from J, leaving 23 bases between them. The CDR3 has 15 residues. Germline V CDR1 and CDR2: SGHTA, FQGNSA. CDR3 in DNA: TGTGCCAGCAGCCCGCTGAGGGACATGCGTTCTTGGCAGTACTTC. It yields the protein CASSPLRDMRSWQYF.

This clone was found a few times. V gene TRBV7-9 combines with J gene TRBJ1-2, with D uncertain. Germline V gives CDR1 SEHNR, CDR2 FQNEAQ (reference sequence). With 1 base removed from V and 4 bases from J, the gap between germline ends came to 7 bases. The CDR3 is 13 residues long. CDR3 loop: CASSLEQPYGYTF. The CDR3 DNA sequence: TGTGCCAGCAGCTTAGAACAGCCCTATGGCTACACCTTC.

The genes are TRBV27 and TRBJ2-3; 12 positions agree with TRBD2. CDR3 length equals 18 residues. The V and J ends lost 1 base and 0 bases, in that order; junction bases with no gene match: 5. Germline CDR1 is MNHEY and CDR2 is SMNVEV (reference sequence). CDR3 residues: CASSLFGLAGRSTDTQYF. DNA of the CDR3: TGTGCCAGCAGTTTATTCGGACTAGCGGGGAGGAGCACAGATACGCAGTATTTT.

The rearrangement joins TRBV4-1 to TRBJ1-5; D is ambiguous. Trimming removed 0 bases from V and 3 bases from J, with 9 bases in between. Germline V lookup: CDR1 MGHRA, CDR2 YSYEKL. This CDR3 region has 15 residues. This CDR3 is CASSQDLTVNQPQHF. The CDR3 region has the DNA TGCGCCAGCAGCCAAGATCTTACCGTCAATCAGCCCCAGCATTTT.

The J gene is TRBJ1-1, the V gene TRBV11-2; D uncertain. The germline V and J ends were trimmed by 0 bases and 5 bases, with 7 bases remaining between them. CDR1 is SGHAT, CDR2 FQNNGV, per germline. The CDR3 length is 13 residues. The CDR3 protein is CASSLDPGTEAFF. DNA of the CDR3: TGTGCCAGCAGCTTAGATCCGGGAACTGAAGCTTTCTTT.

The chain carries TRBV2 and TRBJ1-6, with D perhaps TRBD1 (6 bases). Deletions cut 6 bases from V and 9 bases from J, with 18 bases between. Germline CDR1 SNHLY, CDR2 FYNNEI. The CDR3 contains 15 residues. As DNA, the CDR3 is TGTGCCAGCAGGCCTAAACAGGGTTTAGGTTCACCCCTCCACTTT. It encodes CASRPKQGLGSPLHF.

This clone showed up just once. The CDR3: CASSYTGGSNYGYTF. The CDR3 DNA is TGTGCCAGCAGTTACACAGGGGGCTCTAACTATGGCTACACCTTC. V usage is TRBV6-6 and J usage is TRBJ1-2; TRBD1 matches 9 bases. The CDR3 has 15 amino acids. The V and J ends lost 2 bases and 0 bases, in that order; junction bases with no gene match: 1. The germline V gene has CDR1 MNHNY and CDR2 SVGAGI (reference sequence).

The rearrangement joins TRBV6-1 to TRBJ1-4; weak D call: TRBD1 (5 bases). The CDR3 extends over 18 amino acids. Trimming took 4 bases from V and 2 from J, leaving 20 bases between them. CDR1 MNHNS and CDR2 SASEGT come from the germline V gene. The CDR3 spells CASSGGPLAGTTNEKLFF. The CDR3 region has the DNA TGTGCCAGCAGTGGCGGGCCCCTAGCAGGGACTACTAATGAAAAACTGTTTTTT.

This clone was seen just once. The chain couples TRBV5-1 to TRBJ2-1; weak D call: TRBD2 (5 bases). From germline, CDR1 is SGHRS and CDR2 YFSETQ. V lost 3 bases and J lost 8, with 15 bases in between. This CDR3 is built from 14 residues. CDR3 nucleotides: TGCGCCAGCAGCTCTCTAGCTGATGGTCATGAGCAGTTCTTC. Its protein is CASSSLADGHEQFF.

This clone was observed a handful of times. The chain couples TRBV29-1 to TRBJ1-1; D gene uncertain. The V end was cut by 1 base, the J end by 5 bases, with 11 bases between. This CDR3 has 13 amino acids. CDR1 and CDR2 (germline): SQVTM, ANQGSEA. CDR3 region: CSVEVAAGTEAFF. CDR3 coding DNA: TGCAGCGTTGAAGTGGCAGCTGGGACTGAAGCTTTCTTT.

V gene TRBV4-1 combines with J gene TRBJ1-1; D is unclear. In germline, CDR1 is MGHRA, CDR2 YSYEKL. Trimming took off 1 base at V and 11 bases at J, with 14 bases between the two ends. The CDR3 spans 13 residues. The CDR3 sequence: CASSQGFWSGAFF. DNA for the CDR3: TGCGCCAGCAGCCAAGGGTTCTGGTCGGGGGCTTTCTTT.

V is TRBV10-3 and J is TRBJ2-1; 13 bases match TRBD2. This CDR3 region has 14 residues. J was trimmed by 5 bases and V by 9 bases; bases with no gene match: 4. Germline CDR1 is ENHRY and CDR2 is SYGVKD. The CDR3 bases are TGTGCCATTCGGACTAGCGGGGGTCACAATGAGCAGTTCTTC. Translation: CAIRTSGGHNEQFF.

The V and J genes are TRBV30 and TRBJ1-2; a weak D match, TRBD1 (5 bases). Germline lookup yields CDR1 GTSNPN and CDR2 SVGIG (reference sequence). V was cut by 5 bases and J by 0 bases, with 7 bases left in between. This CDR3 region has 12 residues. The CDR3 loop reads CAWRGANYGYTF. In DNA form, the CDR3 reads TGTGCCTGGCGGGGGGCTAACTATGGCTACACCTTC.

The chain is built from TRBV2 and TRBJ1-2; 7 nucleotides align to TRBD1. This CDR3 has 15 residues. Per the germline V gene, CDR1 is SNHLY and CDR2 is FYNNEI. V lost 1 base to trimming and J lost 5 bases; unmatched junction nucleotides: 7. For the CDR3, the DNA is TGTGCCAGCAGTGAAGGATGGGGACAGCAGTATGGCTACACCTTC. It is translated as CASSEGWGQQYGYTF.

This rearrangement joins TRBV7-9 to TRBJ1-3, with no clear D. V shed 1 base and J shed 6 bases, with 4 bases lying between them. CDR1 and CDR2 from the germline V gene are SEHNR and FQNEAQ (reference sequence). The CDR3 is 12 residues long. CDR3 bases: TGTGCCAGCAGCTTAGTAGAAAACACCATATATTTT. Translation gives CASSLVENTIYF.

The chain recombines TRBV21-1 with TRBJ1-1; the DNA was not used to check the table's D call, TRBD1. TRBV21-1 corresponds to a pseudogene. The CDR3 is 13 amino acids. CDR3 amino acids: CASSSRLGTEAFF. Written as DNA, the CDR3 is TGTGCCAGCAGCTCCAGGCTCGGCACTGAAGCTTTCTTT.

CDR3 DNA: TGTGCCAGCAGTCGAGTAACAGGGGATTACGAGCAGTACTTC. Protein sequence: CASSRVTGDYEQYF. The chain combines TRBV7-2 with TRBJ2-7, with 7 bases matching TRBD1. V was pared by 6 bases and J by 4 bases, with 9 bases of the junction left unmatched. Germline CDR1 reads SGHTA; CDR2 reads FQGNSA. The CDR3 covers 14 residues.

This clone was counted once. The rearrangement uses TRBV18 and TRBJ1-1; TRBD1 is a possible D gene (5 bases). This CDR3 contains 14 residues. Germline V gene sequence: CDR1 KGHSH, CDR2 LQKENI. Trimming pared 1 base from V and 4 bases from J, leaving 10 bases between. The CDR3 protein is CASSPLRALTEAFF. CDR3 sequence (DNA): TGTGCCAGCTCACCACTCAGGGCCCTCACTGAAGCTTTCTTT.